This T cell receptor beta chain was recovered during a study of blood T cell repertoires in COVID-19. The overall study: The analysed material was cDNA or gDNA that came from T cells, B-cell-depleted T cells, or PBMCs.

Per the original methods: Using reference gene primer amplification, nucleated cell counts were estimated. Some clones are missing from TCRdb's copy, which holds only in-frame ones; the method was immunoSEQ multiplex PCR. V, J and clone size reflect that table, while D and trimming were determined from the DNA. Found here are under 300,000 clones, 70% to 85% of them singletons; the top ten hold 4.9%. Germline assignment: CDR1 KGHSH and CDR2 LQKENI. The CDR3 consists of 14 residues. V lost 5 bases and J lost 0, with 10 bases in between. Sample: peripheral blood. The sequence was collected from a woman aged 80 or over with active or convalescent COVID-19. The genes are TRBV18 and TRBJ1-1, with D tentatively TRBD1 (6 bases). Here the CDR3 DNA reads TGTGCCAGCTCATTAGACAGGTTGAACACTGAAGCTTTCTTT. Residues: CASSLDRLNTEAFF.